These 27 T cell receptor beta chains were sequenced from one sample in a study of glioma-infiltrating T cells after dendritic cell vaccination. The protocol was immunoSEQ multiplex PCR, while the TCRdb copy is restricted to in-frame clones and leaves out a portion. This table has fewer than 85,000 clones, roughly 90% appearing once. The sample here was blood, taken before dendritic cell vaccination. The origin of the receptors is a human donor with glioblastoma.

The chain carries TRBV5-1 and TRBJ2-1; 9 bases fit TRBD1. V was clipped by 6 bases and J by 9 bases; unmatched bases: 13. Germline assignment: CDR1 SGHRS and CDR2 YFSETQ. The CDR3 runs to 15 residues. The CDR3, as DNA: TGCGCCAGCACCGCTTTGGGACAGGGAGCCGGTGAGCAGTTCTTC. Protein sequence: CASTALGQGAGEQFF.

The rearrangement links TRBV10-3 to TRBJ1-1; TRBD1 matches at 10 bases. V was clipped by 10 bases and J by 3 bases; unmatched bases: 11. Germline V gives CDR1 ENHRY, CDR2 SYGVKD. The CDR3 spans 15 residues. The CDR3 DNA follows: TGTGCCACCCTCCGGGACAGGGGAGTAGACACTGAAGCTTTCTTT. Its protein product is CATLRDRGVDTEAFF.

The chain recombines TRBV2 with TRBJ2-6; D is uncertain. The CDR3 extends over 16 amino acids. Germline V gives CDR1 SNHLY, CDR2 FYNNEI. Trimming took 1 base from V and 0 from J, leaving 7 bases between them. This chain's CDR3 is CASSEVGPSGANVLTF. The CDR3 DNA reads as TGTGCCAGCAGTGAAGTGGGCCCCTCTGGGGCCAACGTCCTGACTTTC.

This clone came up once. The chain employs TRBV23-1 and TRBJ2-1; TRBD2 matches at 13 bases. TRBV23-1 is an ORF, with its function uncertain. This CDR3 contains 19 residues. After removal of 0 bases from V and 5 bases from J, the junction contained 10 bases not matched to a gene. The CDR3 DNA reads TGCGCCAGCAGTCAATCTATTGTGACTAGCGGGAGGTACAACAATGAGCAGTTCTTC. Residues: CASSQSIVTSGRYNNEQFF.

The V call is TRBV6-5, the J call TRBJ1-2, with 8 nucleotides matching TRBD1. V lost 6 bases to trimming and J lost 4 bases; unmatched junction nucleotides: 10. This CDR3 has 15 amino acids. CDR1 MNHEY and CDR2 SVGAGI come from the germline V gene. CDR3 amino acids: CASSPMTGVIYGYTF. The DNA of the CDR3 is TGTGCCAGCAGCCCAATGACAGGGGTAATCTATGGCTACACCTTC.

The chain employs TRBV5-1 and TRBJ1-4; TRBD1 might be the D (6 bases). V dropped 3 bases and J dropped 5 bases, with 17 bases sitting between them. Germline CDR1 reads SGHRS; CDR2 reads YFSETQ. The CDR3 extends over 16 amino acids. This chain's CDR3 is CASSSLSTGANEKLFF. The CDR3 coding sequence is TGCGCCAGCAGCTCCCTCTCGACAGGAGCAAATGAAAAACTGTTTTTT. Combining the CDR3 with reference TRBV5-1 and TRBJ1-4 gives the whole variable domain KAGVTQTPRYLIKTRGQQVTLSCSPISGHRSVSWYQQTPGQGLQFLFEYFSETQRNKGNFPGRFSGRQFSNSRSEMNVSTLELGDSALYLCASSSLSTGANEKLFFGSGTQLSVL.

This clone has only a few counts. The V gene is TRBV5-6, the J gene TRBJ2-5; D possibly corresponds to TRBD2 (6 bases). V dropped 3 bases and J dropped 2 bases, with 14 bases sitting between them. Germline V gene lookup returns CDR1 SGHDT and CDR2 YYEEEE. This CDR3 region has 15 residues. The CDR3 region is CASSSRDWGQETQYF. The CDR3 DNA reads TGTGCCAGCAGCTCGAGGGACTGGGGGCAAGAGACCCAGTACTTC.

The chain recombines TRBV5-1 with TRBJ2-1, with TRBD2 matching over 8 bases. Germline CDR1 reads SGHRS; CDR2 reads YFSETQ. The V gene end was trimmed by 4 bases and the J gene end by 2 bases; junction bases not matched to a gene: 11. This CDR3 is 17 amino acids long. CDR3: CASSITSGARPYNEQFF. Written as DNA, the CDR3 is TGCGCCAGCAGCATAACTAGCGGAGCCAGACCCTACAATGAGCAGTTCTTC.

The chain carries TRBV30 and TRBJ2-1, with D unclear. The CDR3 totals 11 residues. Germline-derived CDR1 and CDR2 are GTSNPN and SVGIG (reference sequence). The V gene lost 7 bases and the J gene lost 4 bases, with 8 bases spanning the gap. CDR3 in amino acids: CASAAYNEQFF. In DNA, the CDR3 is TGTGCCTCGGCGGCATACAATGAGCAGTTCTTC.

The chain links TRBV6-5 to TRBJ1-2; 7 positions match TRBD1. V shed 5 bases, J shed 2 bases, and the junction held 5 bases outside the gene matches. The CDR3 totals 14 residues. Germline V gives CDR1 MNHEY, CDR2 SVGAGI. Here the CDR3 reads CASSPTGTNYGYTF. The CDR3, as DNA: TGTGCCAGCAGTCCGACAGGGACCAACTATGGCTACACCTTC.

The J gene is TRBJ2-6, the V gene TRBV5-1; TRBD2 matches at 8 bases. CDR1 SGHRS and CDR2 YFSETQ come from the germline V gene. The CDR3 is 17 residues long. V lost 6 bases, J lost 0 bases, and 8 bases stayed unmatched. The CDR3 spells CASNRGGLDSGANVLTF. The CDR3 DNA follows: TGCGCCAGCAACCGGGGGGGTTTGGACTCTGGGGCCAACGTCCTGACTTTC.

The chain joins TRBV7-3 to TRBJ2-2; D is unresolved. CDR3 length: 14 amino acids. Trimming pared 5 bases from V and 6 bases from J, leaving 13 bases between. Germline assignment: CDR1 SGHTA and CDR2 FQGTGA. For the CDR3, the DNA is TGTGCCAGCAGCCCAACAAGTGGCCCCGGGGAGCTGTTTTTT. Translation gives CASSPTSGPGELFF. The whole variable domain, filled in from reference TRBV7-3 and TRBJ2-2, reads GAGVSQTPSNKVTEKGKYVELRCDPISGHTALYWYRQSLGQGPEFLIYFQGTGAADDSGLPNDRFFAVRPEGSVSTLKIQRTERGDSAVYLCASSPTSGPGELFFGEGSRLTVL.

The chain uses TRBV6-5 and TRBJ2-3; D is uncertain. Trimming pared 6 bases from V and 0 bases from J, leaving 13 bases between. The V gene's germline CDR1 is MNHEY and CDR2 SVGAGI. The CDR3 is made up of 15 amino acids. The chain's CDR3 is CASSETTPSTDTQYF. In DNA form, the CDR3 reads TGTGCCAGCAGCGAAACGACACCGAGCACAGATACGCAGTATTTT.

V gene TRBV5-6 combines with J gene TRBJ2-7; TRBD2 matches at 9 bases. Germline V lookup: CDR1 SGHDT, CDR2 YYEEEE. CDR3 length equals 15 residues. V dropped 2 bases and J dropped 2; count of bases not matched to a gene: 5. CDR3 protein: CASSFGGGDPYEQYF. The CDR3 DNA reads TGTGCCAGCAGCTTTGGCGGGGGGGACCCCTACGAGCAGTACTTC.

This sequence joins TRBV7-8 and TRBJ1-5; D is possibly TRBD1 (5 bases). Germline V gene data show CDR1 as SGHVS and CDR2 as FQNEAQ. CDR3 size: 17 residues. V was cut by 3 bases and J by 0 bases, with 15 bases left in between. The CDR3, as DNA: TGTGCCAGCAGCTTGGAAGTTAGGGGTTTTAGCAATCAGCCCCAGCATTTT. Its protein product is CASSLEVRGFSNQPQHF.

In nucleotides, the CDR3 is TGTGCCTGGGCCATTACCCGGGATTCACCCCTCCACTTT. It translates to CAWAITRDSPLHF. The rearrangement links TRBV30 to TRBJ1-6; unclear D gene. This CDR3 is built from 13 residues. Germline V gives CDR1 GTSNPN, CDR2 SVGIG (reference sequence). Trimming left V 5 bases short and J 8 bases short, with 13 bases between.

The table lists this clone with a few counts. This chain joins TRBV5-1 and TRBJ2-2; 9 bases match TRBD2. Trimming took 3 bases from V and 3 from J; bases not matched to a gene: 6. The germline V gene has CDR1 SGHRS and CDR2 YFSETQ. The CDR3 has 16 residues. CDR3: CASSSVGLADTGELFF. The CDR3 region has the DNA TGCGCCAGCAGCTCGGTGGGACTAGCTGACACCGGGGAGCTGTTTTTT.

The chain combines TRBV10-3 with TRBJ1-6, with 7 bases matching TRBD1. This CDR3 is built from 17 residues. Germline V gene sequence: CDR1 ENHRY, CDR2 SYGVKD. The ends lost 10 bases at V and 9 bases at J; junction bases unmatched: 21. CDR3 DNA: TGTGCCACCTGGACAGGAGCGCGTAGGGGAATAATTTCACCCCTCCACTTT. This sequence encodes CATWTGARRGIISPLHF.

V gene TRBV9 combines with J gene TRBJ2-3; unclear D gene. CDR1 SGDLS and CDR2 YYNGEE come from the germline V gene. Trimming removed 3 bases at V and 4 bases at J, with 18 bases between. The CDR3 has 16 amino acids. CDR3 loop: CASSATLLEGADTQYF. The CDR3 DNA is TGTGCCAGCAGCGCGACCCTGCTAGAAGGTGCAGATACGCAGTATTTT.

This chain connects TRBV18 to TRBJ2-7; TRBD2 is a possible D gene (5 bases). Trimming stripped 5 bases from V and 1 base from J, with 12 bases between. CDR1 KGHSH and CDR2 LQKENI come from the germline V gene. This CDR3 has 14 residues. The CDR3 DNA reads TGTGCCAGCTCATCACTCCGGGGATCCTACGAGCAGTACTTC. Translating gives CASSSLRGSYEQYF.

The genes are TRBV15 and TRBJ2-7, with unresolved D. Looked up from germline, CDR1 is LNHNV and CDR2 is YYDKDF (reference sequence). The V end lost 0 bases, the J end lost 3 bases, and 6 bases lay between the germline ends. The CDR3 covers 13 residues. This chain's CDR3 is CATSRDHGYEQYF. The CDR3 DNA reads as TGTGCCACCAGCAGAGACCACGGCTACGAGCAGTACTTC.

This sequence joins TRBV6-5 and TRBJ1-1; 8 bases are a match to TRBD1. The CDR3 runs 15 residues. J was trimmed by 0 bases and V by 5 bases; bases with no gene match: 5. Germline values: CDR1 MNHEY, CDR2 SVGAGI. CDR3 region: CASSQAGGVNTEAFF. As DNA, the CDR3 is TGTGCCAGCAGTCAGGCAGGGGGCGTGAACACTGAAGCTTTCTTT.

CDR3 loop: CASSTGTGGVGEQYF. The CDR3, as DNA: TGCGCCAGCAGCACCGGGACAGGGGGCGTCGGCGAGCAGTACTTC. The chain has TRBV5-1 and TRBJ2-7; 12 positions match TRBD1. This CDR3 contains 15 residues. CDR1 is SGHRS and CDR2 is YFSETQ in the germline V gene. The junction had 8 bases not matched to a gene; V was cut back by 4 bases and J by 6 bases.

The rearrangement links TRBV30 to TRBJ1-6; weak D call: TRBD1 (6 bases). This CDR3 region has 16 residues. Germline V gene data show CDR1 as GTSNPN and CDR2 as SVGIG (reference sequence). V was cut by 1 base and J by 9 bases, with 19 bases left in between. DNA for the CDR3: TGTGCCTGGAGTGCGTACGGGGGGACATCTGGTTCACCCCTCCACTTT. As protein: CAWSAYGGTSGSPLHF.

CDR3 sequence: CASSLTGQGDTGELFF. For the CDR3, the DNA is TGCGCCAGCAGCCTGACGGGACAGGGCGACACCGGGGAGCTGTTTTTT. The chain recombines TRBV5-1 with TRBJ2-2; TRBD1 agrees at 9 bases. The length of the CDR3 is 16 residues. Germline V CDR1 and CDR2: SGHRS, YFSETQ. Germline trimming cut 4 bases from V and 3 bases from J; bases unmatched to any gene: 7. Filled out from reference TRBV5-1 and TRBJ2-2, the complete variable domain reads KAGVTQTPRYLIKTRGQQVTLSCSPISGHRSVSWYQQTPGQGLQFLFEYFSETQRNKGNFPGRFSGRQFSNSRSEMNVSTLELGDSALYLCASSLTGQGDTGELFFGEGSRLTVL.

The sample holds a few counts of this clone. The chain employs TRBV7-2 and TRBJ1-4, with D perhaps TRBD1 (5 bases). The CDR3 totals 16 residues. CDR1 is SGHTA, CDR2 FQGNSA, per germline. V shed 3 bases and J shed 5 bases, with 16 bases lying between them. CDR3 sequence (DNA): TGTGCCAGCAGCTTTTTCGGGACGGGGGAAAATGAAAAACTGTTTTTT. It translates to CASSFFGTGENEKLFF. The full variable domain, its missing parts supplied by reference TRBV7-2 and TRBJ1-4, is GAGVSQSPSNKVTEKGKDVELRCDPISGHTALYWYRQSLGQGLEFLIYFQGNSAPDKSGLPSDRFSAERTGGSVSTLTIQRTQQEDSAVYLCASSFFGTGENEKLFFGSGTQLSVL.

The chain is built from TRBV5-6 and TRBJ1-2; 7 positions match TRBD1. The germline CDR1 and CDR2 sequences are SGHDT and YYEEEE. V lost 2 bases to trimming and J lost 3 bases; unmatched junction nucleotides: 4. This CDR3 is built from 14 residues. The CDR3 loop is CASSFVDRDYGYTF. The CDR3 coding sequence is TGTGCCAGCAGCTTCGTCGACAGGGACTATGGCTACACCTTC.